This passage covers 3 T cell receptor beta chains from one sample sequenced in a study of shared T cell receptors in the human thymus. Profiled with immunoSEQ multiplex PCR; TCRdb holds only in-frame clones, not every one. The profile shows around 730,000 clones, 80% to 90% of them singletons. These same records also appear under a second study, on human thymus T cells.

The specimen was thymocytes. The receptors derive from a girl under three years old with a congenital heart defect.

CDR3 sequence reads: CASSGQRGPTYNEQFF. CDR3 nucleotides: TGTGCCAGCAGCGGGCAGCGGGGCCCCACCTACAATGAGCAGTTCTTC. The V and J genes are TRBV7-6 and TRBJ2-1; 7 bases are shared with TRBD2. There are 16 residues in the CDR3. Germline CDR1 SGHVS, CDR2 FNYEAQ. The V segment lost 5 bases and the J segment 2 bases; nucleotides outside the gene matches: 9. The full variable domain, in which reference TRBV7-6 and TRBJ2-1 provide the parts outside the CDR3, is GAGVSQSPRYKVTKRGQDVALRCDPISGHVSLYWYRQALGQGPEFLTYFNYEAQQDKSGLPNDRFSAERPEGSISTLTIQRTEQRDSAMYRCASSGQRGPTYNEQFFGPGTRLTVL.

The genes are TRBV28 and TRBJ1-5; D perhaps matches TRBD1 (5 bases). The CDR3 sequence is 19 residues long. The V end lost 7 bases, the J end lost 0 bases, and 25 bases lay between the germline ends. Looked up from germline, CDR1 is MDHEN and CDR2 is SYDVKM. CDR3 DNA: TGTGCCAGCACTAATAGGGGAATGAGGGAGGTTGATAGCAATCAGCCCCAGCATTTT. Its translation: CASTNRGMREVDSNQPQHF.

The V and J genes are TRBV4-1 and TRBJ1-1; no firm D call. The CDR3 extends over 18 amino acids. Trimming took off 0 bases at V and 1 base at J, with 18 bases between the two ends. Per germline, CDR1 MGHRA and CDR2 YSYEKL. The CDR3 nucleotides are TGCGCCAGCAGCCAAGATTTGGCGGCAGTTAAGGAGAACACTGAAGCTTTCTTT. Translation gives CASSQDLAAVKENTEAFF.